This TCR beta chain was observed in a study of cytomegalovirus exposure and HLA in healthy donors. In the PCR, 60 Vbeta and 13 Jbeta primers were used. Profiling relied on immunoSEQ multiplex PCR, and the TCRdb table lists in-frame clones only, not all of them. Among some 200,000 clones listed, about four fifths were seen once. Germline V CDR1 and CDR2: LGHNA, YNFKEQ. With 0 bases removed from V and 0 bases from J, the gap between germline ends came to 6 bases. This CDR3 is 15 amino acids long. Remarks on this clone: Its specificity is not known.

Regarding the study as a whole: Several top significant clusters appeared, in a later analysis, to be linked to common viral pathogens. Later on, an analysis tied some 17,000 TCR beta sequences to HLA alleles at 0.05 false discovery rate.

The clonotype originates from a boy aged 2 to 10 in good health and CMV-seronegative. The specimen was PBMCs. The V and J genes are TRBV4-2 and TRBJ1-3; D call uncertain. The CDR3 DNA is TGTGCCAGCAGCCAAGAGAGTAGCTCTGGAAACACCATATATTTT. Its protein product is CASSQESSSGNTIYF.